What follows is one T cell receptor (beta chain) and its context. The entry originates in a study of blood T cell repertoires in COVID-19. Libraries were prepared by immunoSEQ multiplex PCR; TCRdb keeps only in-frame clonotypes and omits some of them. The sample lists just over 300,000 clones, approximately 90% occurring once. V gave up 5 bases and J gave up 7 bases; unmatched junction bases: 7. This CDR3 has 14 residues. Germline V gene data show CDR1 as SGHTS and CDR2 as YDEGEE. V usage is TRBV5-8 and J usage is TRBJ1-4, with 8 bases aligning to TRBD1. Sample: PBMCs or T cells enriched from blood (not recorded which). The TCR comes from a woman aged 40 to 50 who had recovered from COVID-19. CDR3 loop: CASSSDRAGEKLFF. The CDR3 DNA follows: TGTGCCAGCAGTTCGGACAGGGCCGGTGAAAAACTGTTTTTT.